Below, 30 T cell receptor beta chains from the same sample are listed, as sequenced in a study of T cells in Graves' hyperthyroidism and ophthalmopathy. Amplified TCR beta CDR3 regions came from RNA transcripts. During a first-round RT-PCR of the TCR CDR3, the HTBI primer set was used. TCRdb reprocessed the multiplex PCR reads via MiXCR and lists one record per CDR3 protein. The table includes approximately 500,000 distinct CDR3 sequences, roughly 46% detected once. Sequencing was done on a sample of peripheral blood or thyroid tissue (not recorded which). The source is a woman aged 18-29 years with Graves' hyperthyroidism.

Written as DNA, the CDR3 is TGCAGTGCCAAAGTGACTGGGTTCAATCAGCCCCAGCATTTT. As protein: CSAKVTGFNQPQHF. J is TRBJ1-5 and V is TRBV20-1; D not resolved. This CDR3 region has 14 residues. In germline, CDR1 is DFQATT, CDR2 SNEGSKA (reference sequence). V shed 6 bases and J shed 3 bases, with 15 bases lying between them.

This clonotype appeared many times. The gene calls are TRBV15 and TRBJ2-2; D not resolved. Germline CDR1 is LNHNV and CDR2 is YYDKDF (reference sequence). This CDR3 contains 13 residues. Trimming took 0 bases from V and 7 from J, leaving 6 bases between them. This CDR3 is CATSRDGGGELFF. CDR3 bases: TGTGCCACCAGCAGAGATGGTGGCGGGGAGCTGTTTTTT.

A single count supports this clonotype. A much larger clone differs by one base, so this may be a read error. The conserved closing phenylalanine or tryptophan is absent in this CDR3, likely reflecting a read error. V usage is TRBV13 and J usage is TRBJ1-1; 10 nucleotides align to TRBD1. There are 16 residues in the CDR3. Germline CDR1 PRHDT, CDR2 FYEKMQ (reference sequence). This CDR3 reads CASSGDRGRLNTEAFL. The DNA for the CDR3 is TGCGCCAGCAGCGGGGACAGGGGAAGGCTTAACACTGAAGCTTTCCTT.

The J gene is TRBJ2-7, the V gene TRBV12-3 or TRBV12-4, with 10 positions matching TRBD2. This CDR3 spans 15 amino acids. The V gene end was trimmed by 5 bases and the J gene end by 7 bases; junction bases not matched to a gene: 11. The CDR3 nucleotides are TGTGCCAGCAGTAGACTGGGACTAGCGTCCGGGGAGCAGTACTTC. Translated: CASSRLGLASGEQYF.

This clonotype has just one count. The chain carries TRBV24-1 and TRBJ2-7, with D perhaps given as TRBD1 or TRBD2 (6 bases each). Germline V CDR1 and CDR2: KGHDR, SFDVKD. There are 13 residues in the CDR3. V was trimmed by 3 bases and J by 7 bases, leaving 12 bases between them. The chain's CDR3 is CATSDTQGGEQYF. For the CDR3, the DNA is TGTGCCACCAGTGATACACAGGGAGGTGAGCAGTACTTC.

The chain recombines TRBV7-2 with TRBJ2-3; D unresolved. V was shortened by 1 base and J by 2 bases, with 7 bases between the two germline ends. The CDR3 extends over 14 amino acids. Germline V gene lookup returns CDR1 SGHTA and CDR2 FQGNSA. CDR3 sequence: CASSLVRNTDTQYF. CDR3 nucleotides: TGTGCCAGCAGCTTAGTCCGGAACACAGATACGCAGTATTTT.

This clonotype was seen only once. The chain recombines TRBV6-1 with TRBJ2-2, with D tentatively TRBD2 (5 bases). This CDR3 has 14 amino acids. Germline CDR1 and CDR2: MNHNS and SASEGT. The V end lost 9 bases, the J end lost 1 base, and 12 bases lay between the germline ends. The CDR3 DNA follows: TGTGCCAGTGTCGGGGTGGGGAACACCGGGGAGCTGTTTTTT. Its translation: CASVGVGNTGELFF.

The table lists this clonotype with many counts. CDR3: CASSLGGLQYEQYF. The CDR3 DNA reads as TGTGCCAGCAGTTTAGGTGGCCTGCAGTACGAGCAGTACTTC. The V and J genes are TRBV12-3 or TRBV12-4 and TRBJ2-7; D unclear. V lost 1 base and J lost 4, with 11 bases in between. This CDR3 comprises 14 residues.

The chain joins TRBV29-1 to TRBJ1-2; D gene unclear. Trimming shortened V by 2 bases and J by 7 bases, and 11 bases separated the two germline ends. Germline CDR1 and CDR2: SQVTM and ANQGSEA. This CDR3 spans 12 amino acids. CDR3 residues: CSVEYAPSGYTF. DNA of the CDR3: TGCAGCGTTGAATACGCCCCGAGTGGCTACACCTTC.

This clonotype was seen at least ten times. The chain recombines TRBV7-2 with TRBJ2-7; no clear D gene. Trimming left V 4 bases short and J 2 bases short, with 3 bases between. Per germline, CDR1 SGHTA and CDR2 FQGNSA. This CDR3 region has 11 residues. Written as DNA, the CDR3 is TGTGCCAGCAGCTGGGCCTACGAGCAGTACTTC. Translation gives CASSWAYEQYF.

This clonotype was observed at least ten times. CDR3 sequence (DNA): TGCAGTGCTAGAGATGAGACTAGCGGGAGATATGAGCAGTACTTC. Translating gives CSARDETSGRYEQYF. This chain joins TRBV20-1 and TRBJ2-7; 12 bases line up with TRBD2. Looked up from germline, CDR1 is DFQATT and CDR2 is SNEGSKA (reference sequence). Losses at the gene ends were 0 bases for V and 7 bases for J; bases not matched to a gene: 7. The CDR3 is 15 amino acids.

The chain carries TRBV7-2 and TRBJ1-6; tentative D call: TRBD1 (6 bases). V dropped 6 bases and J dropped 2 bases, with 14 bases sitting between them. The germline V gene has CDR1 SGHTA and CDR2 FQGNSA. The CDR3 loop spans 16 amino acids. The DNA of the CDR3 is TGTGCCAGCAGTGTCGGACAGATCACCTATAATTCACCCCTCCACTTT. Translation gives CASSVGQITYNSPLHF.

The chain carries TRBV14 and TRBJ2-7; 7 nucleotides line up with TRBD1. The V segment lost 0 bases and the J segment 7 bases; nucleotides outside the gene matches: 9. Looked up from germline, CDR1 is SGHDN and CDR2 is FVKESK. CDR3 length: 15 residues. CDR3 nucleotides: TGTGCCAGCAGCCAAGAATCGGGTTTGACAGGGGAGCAGTACTTC. Residues: CASSQESGLTGEQYF. The full variable domain, with the rest looked up from reference TRBV14 and TRBJ2-7, is EAGVTQFPSHSVIEKGQTVTLRCDPISGHDNLYWYRRVMGKEIKFLLHFVKESKQDESGMPNNRFLAERTGGTYSTLKVQPAELEDSGVYFCASSQESGLTGEQYFGPGTRLTVT.

This clonotype was counted ten times or more. This chain uses TRBV27 with TRBJ2-7, with 13 bases identical to TRBD2. Germline values: CDR1 MNHEY, CDR2 SMNVEV (reference sequence). The CDR3 is made up of 14 amino acids. V was pared by 6 bases and J by 1 base, with 0 bases of the junction left unmatched. The CDR3 sequence: CASRGLAGSYEQYF. The CDR3 DNA is TGTGCCAGCAGGGGACTAGCGGGATCCTACGAGCAGTACTTC.

V and J are TRBV24-1 and TRBJ2-5, with 10 bases lining up with TRBD2. J lost 1 base, V lost 2 bases, and 0 bases had no gene match. The CDR3 consists of 15 residues. CDR1 KGHDR and CDR2 SFDVKD come from the germline V gene. In nucleotides, the CDR3 is TGTGCCACCAGTGATTCTAGCGGGAGCCAAGAGACCCAGTACTTC. Its protein is CATSDSSGSQETQYF.

The genes are TRBV7-2 and TRBJ2-7; possibly TRBD2 for D (6 bases). This CDR3 comprises 15 residues. V dropped 4 bases and J dropped 4 bases, with 17 bases sitting between them. Germline V gives CDR1 SGHTA, CDR2 FQGNSA. In DNA form, the CDR3 reads TGTGCCAGCAGCTCCCGCCGGGAGAGGGGATACGAGCAGTACTTC. Translated: CASSSRRERGYEQYF.

A remark on this clonotype: Given a much more abundant clone one base away, this may be a read error. Likely a read error: the CDR3 ends without its conserved phenylalanine or tryptophan. The chain joins TRBV6-6 to TRBJ2-7, with TRBD2 identical over 9 bases. There are 14 residues in the CDR3. V gave up 6 bases and J gave up 7 bases; unmatched junction bases: 10. The germline V gene encodes CDR1 MNHNY and CDR2 SVGAGI (reference sequence). For the CDR3, the DNA is TGTGCCAGCAGCCACGGACTAGCGCCTAGGGAGCAGTACCTC. It yields the protein CASSHGLAPREQYL.

This chain joins TRBV27 and TRBJ1-1, with D perhaps matching TRBD1 (6 bases). The CDR3 sequence is 15 residues long. Germline V gives CDR1 MNHEY, CDR2 SMNVEV (reference sequence). V dropped 11 bases and J dropped 0 bases, with 19 bases sitting between them. CDR3 sequence: CASRGLRGMNTEAFF. CDR3 sequence (DNA): TGTGCCTCCAGGGGACTCAGGGGTATGAACACTGAAGCTTTCTTT.

At least ten counts were recorded for this clonotype. This CDR3 reads CASSYRDITGELFF. The CDR3 DNA follows: TGTGCCAGCAGTTACAGGGACATCACCGGGGAGCTGTTTTTT. This sequence joins TRBV6-5 and TRBJ2-2; TRBD1 might be the D (6 bases). The CDR3 consists of 14 residues. Per germline, CDR1 MNHEY and CDR2 SVGAGI. Trimming took off 2 bases at V and 4 bases at J, with 8 bases between the two ends.

Comments on this clonotype: A read error may account for a junction end that differs from germline. The V and J genes are TRBV6-6 and TRBJ2-3; D is uncertain. Per the germline V gene, CDR1 is MNHNY and CDR2 is SVGAGI (reference sequence). The CDR3 loop spans 14 amino acids. CDR3 region: CASSDSGGLDTQYF. The CDR3 bases are TGTGCCAGCAGTGACTCGGGCGGCCTAGATACGCAGTATTTT.

Many counts were recorded for this clonotype. The J gene is TRBJ1-4, the V gene TRBV6-5; TRBD1 might be the D (5 bases). The germline V gene encodes CDR1 MNHEY and CDR2 SVGAGI. Trimming took 8 bases from V and 8 from J, leaving 15 bases between them. The CDR3 has 13 amino acids. The CDR3 bases are TGTGCCAGCCTCGGACAAATCCGCGAAAAACTGTTTTTT. This translates into CASLGQIREKLFF.

On this clonotype: One end of the junction does not line up with germline, which may come from a read error. The V gene is TRBV5-6, the J gene TRBJ1-2; D is perhaps TRBD1 (6 bases). Germline CDR1 reads SGHDT; CDR2 reads YYEEEE. This CDR3 spans 15 amino acids. CDR3 sequence reads: CTSSLGGGYSHGYTF. CDR3 nucleotide sequence: TGTACCAGCAGCTTGGGAGGGGGTTATTCGCATGGCTACACCTTC.

This clonotype showed up many times. This chain connects TRBV29-1 to TRBJ2-1, with 8 bases lining up with TRBD2. Germline V gives CDR1 SQVTM, CDR2 ANQGSEA. The junction had 7 bases not matched to a gene; V was cut back by 4 bases and J by 2 bases. The CDR3 is 15 amino acids. The chain's CDR3 is CSVVSREATYNEQFF. The CDR3 bases are TGCAGCGTTGTGTCGCGGGAGGCTACCTACAATGAGCAGTTCTTC.

The table lists this clonotype with many counts. The gene calls are TRBV25-1 and TRBJ1-2; TRBD1 agrees at 7 bases. The CDR3 consists of 16 residues. V lost 3 bases and J lost 8; bases outside the gene matches: 15. Looked up from germline, CDR1 is MGHDK and CDR2 is SYGVNS. The CDR3 DNA reads as TGTGCCAGCAGTGATACCCGGACAGGTGGGCGGCAGGGCTACACCTTC. Translation gives CASSDTRTGGRQGYTF.

V is TRBV5-1 and J is TRBJ1-6; D gene uncertain. Trimming removed 0 bases at V and 13 bases at J, with 11 bases between. The CDR3 is 13 amino acids. CDR1 and CDR2 (germline): SGHRS, YFSETQ. CDR3 nucleotides: TGCGCCAGCAGCTTGGGGGGAGGCCAGCCCCTCCACTTT. The encoded protein is CASSLGGGQPLHF.

This clonotype was found once. The rearrangement links TRBV11-3 to TRBJ2-7, with D possibly TRBD1 on 6 matching bases. The length of the CDR3 is 16 residues. Germline V gene data show CDR1 as SGHNT and CDR2 as YENEEA. Trimming stripped 5 bases from V and 0 bases from J, with 17 bases between. In DNA, the CDR3 is TGTGCCAGCAGCCGAAACTCCGGGACATACTCCTACGAGCAGTACTTC. This sequence encodes CASSRNSGTYSYEQYF.

The sample holds a few counts of this clonotype. This rearrangement joins TRBV9 to TRBJ2-2, with no clear D. CDR3 length: 17 residues. V lost 3 bases to trimming and J lost 1 base, with 16 bases between them. CDR1 and CDR2 (germline): SGDLS, YYNGEE. In DNA form, the CDR3 reads TGTGCCAGCAGCGCCGGCGGCGGCGGTTGGAACACCGGGGAGCTGTTTTTT. Amino acid sequence: CASSAGGGGWNTGELFF.

In regard to this clonotype: Its ends do not fully match the called genes, so a read error is possible. This sequence joins TRBV24-1 and TRBJ2-2, with 13 bases identical to TRBD2. Looked up from germline, CDR1 is KGHDR and CDR2 is SFDVKD. The CDR3 is made up of 16 amino acids. CDR3 loop: CATSDLGTSGIYEQFF. In nucleotides, the CDR3 is TGTGCCACCAGTGACCTCGGGACTAGCGGGATTTATGAGCAGTTTTTT.

This clonotype came up many times. This chain connects TRBV6-2 or TRBV6-3 to TRBJ1-6; 10 bases fit TRBD1. The CDR3 contains 15 residues. V shed 5 bases, J shed 10 bases, and the junction held 8 bases outside the gene matches. Germline assignment: CDR1 MNHEY and CDR2 SVGEGT. CDR3 loop: CASSLYGQGGSPLHF. The CDR3 bases are TGTGCCAGCAGTCTTTACGGACAGGGGGGATCACCCCTCCACTTT.

This clonotype showed up many times. V gene TRBV20-1 combines with J gene TRBJ1-4; 9 positions agree with TRBD1. Per germline, CDR1 DFQATT and CDR2 SNEGSKA (reference sequence). V shed 5 bases and J 7 bases; nucleotides not matched to a gene: 2. The CDR3 sequence is 12 residues long. CDR3 loop: CSAQTGGEKLFF. CDR3 nucleotides: TGCAGTGCTCAGACAGGGGGTGAAAAACTGTTTTTT.